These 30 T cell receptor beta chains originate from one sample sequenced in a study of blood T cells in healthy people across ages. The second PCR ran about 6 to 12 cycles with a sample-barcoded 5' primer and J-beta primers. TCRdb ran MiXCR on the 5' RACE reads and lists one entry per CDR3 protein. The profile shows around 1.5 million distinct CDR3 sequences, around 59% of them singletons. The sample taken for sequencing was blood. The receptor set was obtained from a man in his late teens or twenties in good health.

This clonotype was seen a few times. The CDR3 loop reads CSGIGELQETQYF. The CDR3, as DNA: TGCAGTGGGATAGGGGAGTTGCAAGAGACCCAGTACTTC. The chain links TRBV20-1 to TRBJ2-5; D may be TRBD1 or TRBD2 (5 bases each). Germline V CDR1 and CDR2: DFQATT, SNEGSKA (reference sequence). This CDR3 is 13 amino acids long. Between the trimmed V and J ends, which lost 7 bases and 2 bases, there was a span of 14 bases.

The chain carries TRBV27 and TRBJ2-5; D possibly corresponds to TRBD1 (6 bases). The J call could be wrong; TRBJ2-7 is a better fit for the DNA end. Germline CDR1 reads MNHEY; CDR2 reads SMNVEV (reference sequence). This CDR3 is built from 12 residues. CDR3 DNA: TGTGCCAGCAGGGAAACAGGGAACGAGCAGTACTTC. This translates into CASRETGNEQYF.

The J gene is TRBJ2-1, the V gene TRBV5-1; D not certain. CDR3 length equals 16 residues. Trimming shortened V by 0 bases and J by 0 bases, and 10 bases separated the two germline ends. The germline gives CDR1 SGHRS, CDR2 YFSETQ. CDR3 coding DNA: TGCGCCAGCAGCTTGGAGGCCCCCAGCTCCTACAATGAGCAGTTCTTC. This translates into CASSLEAPSSYNEQFF.

CDR3 nucleotides: TGTGCCAGCAGTGAAGGCGGGACAGCACCGCAGTATTTT. This gives the protein CASSEGGTAPQYF. This sequence joins TRBV6-1 and TRBJ2-3; tentative D call: TRBD1 (7 bases). The V end was cut by 1 base, the J end by 10 bases, with 12 bases between. CDR3 length: 13 residues. Germline V gene data show CDR1 as MNHNS and CDR2 as SASEGT.

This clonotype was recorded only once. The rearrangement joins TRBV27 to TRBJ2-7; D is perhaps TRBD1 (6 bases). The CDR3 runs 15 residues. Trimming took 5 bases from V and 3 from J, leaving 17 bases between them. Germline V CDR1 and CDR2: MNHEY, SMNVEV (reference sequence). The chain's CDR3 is CASSPLGQRSYEQYF. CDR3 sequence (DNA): TGTGCCAGCAGTCCCCTCGGACAGAGAAGCTACGAGCAGTACTTC.

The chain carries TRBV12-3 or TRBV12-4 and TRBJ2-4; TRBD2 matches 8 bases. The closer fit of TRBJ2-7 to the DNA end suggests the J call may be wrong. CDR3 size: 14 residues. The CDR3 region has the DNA TGTGCCAGCAGTTCCATAGCGGGAAAAGGCGAGCAGTACTTC. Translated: CASSSIAGKGEQYF.

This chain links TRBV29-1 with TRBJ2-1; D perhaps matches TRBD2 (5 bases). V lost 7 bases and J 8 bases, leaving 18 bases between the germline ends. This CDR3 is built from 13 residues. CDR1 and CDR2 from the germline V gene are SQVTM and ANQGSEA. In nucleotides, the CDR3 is TGCAGCGCGCAAGGACTGGGAATGCATGAGCAGTTCTTC. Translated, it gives CSAQGLGMHEQFF.

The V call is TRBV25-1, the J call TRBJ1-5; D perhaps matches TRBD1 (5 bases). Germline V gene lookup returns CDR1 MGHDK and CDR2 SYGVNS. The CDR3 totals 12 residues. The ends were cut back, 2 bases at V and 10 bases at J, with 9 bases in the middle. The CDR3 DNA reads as TGTGCCAGCAGTGAAGGGTGGGGCCCCCAGCATTTT. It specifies CASSEGWGPQHF. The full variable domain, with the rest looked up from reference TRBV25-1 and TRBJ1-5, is EADIYQTPRYLVIGTGKKITLECSQTMGHDKMYWYQQDPGMELHLIHYSYGVNSTEKGDLSSESTVSRIRTEHFPLTLESARPSHTSQYLCASSEGWGPQHFGDGTRLSIL.

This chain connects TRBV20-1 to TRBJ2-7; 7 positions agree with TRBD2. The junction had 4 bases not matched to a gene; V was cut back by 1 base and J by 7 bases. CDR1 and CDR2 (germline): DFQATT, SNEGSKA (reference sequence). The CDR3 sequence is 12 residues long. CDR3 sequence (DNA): TGCAGTGCTAGAGGGGATAGCGGGGAGCAGTACTTC. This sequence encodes CSARGDSGEQYF.

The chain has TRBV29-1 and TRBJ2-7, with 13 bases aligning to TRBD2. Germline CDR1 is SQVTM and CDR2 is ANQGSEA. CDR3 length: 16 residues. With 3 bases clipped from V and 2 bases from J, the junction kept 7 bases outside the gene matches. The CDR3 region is CSVEDGTSGEAYEQYF. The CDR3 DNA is TGCAGCGTTGAGGATGGGACTAGCGGGGAAGCCTACGAGCAGTACTTC.

The CDR3 loop reads CASSYLSLAKNIQYF. CDR3 DNA: TGTGCCAGCAGTTATCTTAGTCTAGCCAAAAACATTCAGTACTTC. The J gene is TRBJ2-4, the V gene TRBV5-6; no clear D gene. Germline CDR1 reads SGHDT; CDR2 reads YYEEEE. V was cut by 5 bases and J by 0 bases, with 12 bases left in between. The CDR3 covers 15 residues.

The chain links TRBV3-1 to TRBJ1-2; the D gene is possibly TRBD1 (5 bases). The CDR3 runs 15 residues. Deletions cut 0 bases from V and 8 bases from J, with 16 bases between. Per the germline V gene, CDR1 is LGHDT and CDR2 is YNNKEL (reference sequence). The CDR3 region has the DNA TGTGCCAGCAGCCAAGAGGGGCGAGGGTTTGAAGGCTACACCTTC. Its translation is CASSQEGRGFEGYTF. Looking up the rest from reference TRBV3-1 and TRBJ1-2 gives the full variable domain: DTAVSQTPKYLVTQMGNDKSIKCEQNLGHDTMYWYKQDSKKFLKIMFSYNNKELIINETVPNRFSPKSPDKAHLNLHINSLELGDSAVYFCASSQEGRGFEGYTFGSGTRLTVV.

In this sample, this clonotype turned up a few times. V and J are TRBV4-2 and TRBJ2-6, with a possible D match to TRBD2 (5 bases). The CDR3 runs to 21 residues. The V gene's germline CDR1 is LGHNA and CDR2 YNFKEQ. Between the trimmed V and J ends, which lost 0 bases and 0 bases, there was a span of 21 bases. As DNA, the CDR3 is TGTGCCAGCAGCCAAGAGAGGGCAAAGCCAGTAAGACCCTCTGGGGCCAACGTCCTGACTTTC. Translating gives CASSQERAKPVRPSGANVLTF.

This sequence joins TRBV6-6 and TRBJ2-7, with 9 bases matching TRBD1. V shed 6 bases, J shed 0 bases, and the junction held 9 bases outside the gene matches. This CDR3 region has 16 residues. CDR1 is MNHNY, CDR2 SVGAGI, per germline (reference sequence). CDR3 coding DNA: TGTGCCAGCAGCCCCGGGACAGGGTTTATCTCCTACGAGCAGTACTTC. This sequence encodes CASSPGTGFISYEQYF.

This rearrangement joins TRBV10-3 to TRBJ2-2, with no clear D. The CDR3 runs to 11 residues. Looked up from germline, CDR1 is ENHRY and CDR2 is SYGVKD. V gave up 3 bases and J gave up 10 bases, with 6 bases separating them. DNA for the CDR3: TGTGCCATCAGTGAAACTCAGGAGCTGTTTTTT. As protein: CAISETQELFF.

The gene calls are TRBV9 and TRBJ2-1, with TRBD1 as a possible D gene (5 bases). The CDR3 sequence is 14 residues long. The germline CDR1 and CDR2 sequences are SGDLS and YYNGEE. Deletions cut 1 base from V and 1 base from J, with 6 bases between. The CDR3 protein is CASSVRQSYNEQFF. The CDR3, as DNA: TGTGCCAGCAGCGTACGACAGTCCTACAATGAGCAGTTCTTC.

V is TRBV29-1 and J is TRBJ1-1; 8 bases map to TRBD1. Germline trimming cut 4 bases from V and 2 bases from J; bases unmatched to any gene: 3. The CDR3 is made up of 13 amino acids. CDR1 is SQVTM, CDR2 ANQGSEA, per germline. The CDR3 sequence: CSVATGGNTEAFF. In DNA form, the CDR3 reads TGCAGCGTTGCCACAGGGGGTAACACTGAAGCTTTCTTT. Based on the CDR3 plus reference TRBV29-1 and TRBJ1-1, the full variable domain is SAVISQKPSRDICQRGTSLTIQCQVDSQVTMMFWYRQQPGQSLTLIATANQGSEATYESGFVIDKFPISRPNLTFSTLTVSNMSPEDSSIYLCSVATGGNTEAFFGQGTRLTVV.

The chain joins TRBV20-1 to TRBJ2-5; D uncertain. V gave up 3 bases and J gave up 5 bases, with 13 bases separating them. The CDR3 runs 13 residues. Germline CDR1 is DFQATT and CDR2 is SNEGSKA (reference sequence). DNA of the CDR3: TGCAGTGCTAGTCCGCTCGTGGAGGAGACCCAGTACTTC. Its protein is CSASPLVEETQYF.

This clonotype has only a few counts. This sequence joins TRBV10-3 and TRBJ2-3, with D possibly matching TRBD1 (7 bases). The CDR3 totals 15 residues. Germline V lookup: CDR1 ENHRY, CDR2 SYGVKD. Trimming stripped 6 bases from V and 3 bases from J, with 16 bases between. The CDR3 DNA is TGTGCCATCAGCAGAGGCCAGGGGGGTACAGATACGCAGTATTTT. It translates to CAISRGQGGTDTQYF.

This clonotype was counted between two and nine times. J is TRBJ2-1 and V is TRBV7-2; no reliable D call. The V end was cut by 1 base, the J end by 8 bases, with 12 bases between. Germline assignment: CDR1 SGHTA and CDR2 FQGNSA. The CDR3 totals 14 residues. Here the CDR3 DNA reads TGTGCCAGCAGCTTAGATGGGCCTTCGGATGAGCAGTTCTTC. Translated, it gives CASSLDGPSDEQFF.

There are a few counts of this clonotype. The CDR3 bases are TGTGCCAGCAGTTTAACCTTCGGAACTAATGAAAAACTGTTTTTT. This encodes CASSLTFGTNEKLFF. The J gene is TRBJ1-4, the V gene TRBV27, with D uncertain. This CDR3 is 15 amino acids long. The germline CDR1 and CDR2 sequences are MNHEY and SMNVEV (reference sequence). Trimming pared 2 bases from V and 1 base from J, leaving 8 bases between.

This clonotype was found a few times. CDR3 nucleotide sequence: TGTGCCAGCAGAGCTCTAGCGGGAGGACCTTCTGGGGCCAACGTCCTGACTTTC. It codes for CASRALAGGPSGANVLTF. This chain connects TRBV27 to TRBJ2-6, with TRBD2 matching 11 bases. The CDR3 consists of 18 residues. Germline values: CDR1 MNHEY, CDR2 SMNVEV (reference sequence). J was trimmed by 1 base and V by 6 bases; bases with no gene match: 8.

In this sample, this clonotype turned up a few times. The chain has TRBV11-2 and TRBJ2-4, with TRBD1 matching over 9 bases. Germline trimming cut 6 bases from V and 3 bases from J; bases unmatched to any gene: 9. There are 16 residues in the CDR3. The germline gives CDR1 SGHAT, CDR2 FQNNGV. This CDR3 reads CASRYGQGYFKNIQYF. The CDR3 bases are TGTGCCAGCAGATATGGACAGGGGTATTTCAAAAACATTCAGTACTTC. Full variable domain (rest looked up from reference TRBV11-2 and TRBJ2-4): EAGVAQSPRYKIIEKRQSVAFWCNPISGHATLYWYQQILGQGPKLLIQFQNNGVVDDSQLPKDRFSAERLKGVDSTLKIQPAKLEDSAVYLCASRYGQGYFKNIQYFGAGTRLSVL.

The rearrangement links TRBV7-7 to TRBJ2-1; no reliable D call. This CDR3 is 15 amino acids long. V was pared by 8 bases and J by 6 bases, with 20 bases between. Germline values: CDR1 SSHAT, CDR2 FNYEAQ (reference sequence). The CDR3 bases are TGTGCCAGCTCCTCAGACGGACCTTCTGGCAATGAGCAGTTCTTC. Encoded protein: CASSSDGPSGNEQFF.

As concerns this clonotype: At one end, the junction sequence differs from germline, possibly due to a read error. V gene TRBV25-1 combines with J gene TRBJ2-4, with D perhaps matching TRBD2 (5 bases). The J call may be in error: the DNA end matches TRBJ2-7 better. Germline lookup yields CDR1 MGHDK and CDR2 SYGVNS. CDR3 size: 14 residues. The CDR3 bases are TGTGCTAGCAGTGTCGGACTCGGTCCCTACGAGCAGTACTTC. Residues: CASSVGLGPYEQYF.

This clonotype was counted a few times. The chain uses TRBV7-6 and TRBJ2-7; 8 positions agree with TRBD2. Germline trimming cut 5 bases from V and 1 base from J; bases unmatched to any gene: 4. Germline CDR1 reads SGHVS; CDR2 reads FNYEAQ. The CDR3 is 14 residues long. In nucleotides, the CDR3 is TGTGCCAGCAGCGAACTAGCGGATTCCTACGAGCAGTACTTC. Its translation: CASSELADSYEQYF. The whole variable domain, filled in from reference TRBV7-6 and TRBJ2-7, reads GAGVSQSPRYKVTKRGQDVALRCDPISGHVSLYWYRQALGQGPEFLTYFNYEAQQDKSGLPNDRFSAERPEGSISTLTIQRTEQRDSAMYRCASSELADSYEQYFGPGTRLTVT.

CDR3 residues: CASSHDRDTQETQYF. The CDR3 DNA sequence: TGTGCCAGCAGCCATGACCGGGACACCCAAGAGACCCAGTACTTC. V and J are TRBV4-2 and TRBJ2-5, with a weak D call TRBD1 (6 bases). In germline, CDR1 is LGHNA, CDR2 YNFKEQ. The V end was cut by 3 bases, the J end by 1 base, with 12 bases between. The CDR3 is 15 residues long.

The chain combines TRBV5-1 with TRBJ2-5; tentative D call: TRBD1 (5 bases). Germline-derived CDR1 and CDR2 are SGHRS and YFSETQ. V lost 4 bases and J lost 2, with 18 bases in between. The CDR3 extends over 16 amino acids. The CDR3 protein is CASSRVVGAEQETQYF. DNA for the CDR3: TGCGCCAGCAGCCGCGTTGTAGGGGCGGAACAAGAGACCCAGTACTTC. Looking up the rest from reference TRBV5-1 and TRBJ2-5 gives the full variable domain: KAGVTQTPRYLIKTRGQQVTLSCSPISGHRSVSWYQQTPGQGLQFLFEYFSETQRNKGNFPGRFSGRQFSNSRSEMNVSTLELGDSALYLCASSRVVGAEQETQYFGPGTRLLVL.

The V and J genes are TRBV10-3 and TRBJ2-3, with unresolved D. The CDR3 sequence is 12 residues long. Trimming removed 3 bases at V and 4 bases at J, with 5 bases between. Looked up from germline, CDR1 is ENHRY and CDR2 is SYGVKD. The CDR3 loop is CAISDTPDTQYF. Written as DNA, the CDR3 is TGTGCCATCAGTGACACCCCAGATACGCAGTATTTT.

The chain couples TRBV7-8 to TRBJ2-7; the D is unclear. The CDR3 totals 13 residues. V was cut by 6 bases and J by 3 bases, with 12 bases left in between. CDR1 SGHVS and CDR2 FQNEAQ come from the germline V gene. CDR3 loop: CASRPLGIYEQYF. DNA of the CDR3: TGTGCCAGCAGGCCCCTGGGAATCTACGAGCAGTACTTC.